The sequence of this T cell receptor beta chain was determined in a study of graft-versus-host responses after intestinal transplantation. Study details: Recipients obtained multivisceral, liver-intestinal, or isolated intestinal transplants.

V shed 5 bases and J shed 5 bases, with 7 bases lying between them. CDR1 is MNHEY and CDR2 is SVGAGI in the germline V gene. The CDR3 consists of 11 residues. For this clone: Its antigen is unidentified.

Study observations and caveats: Within allografts, high graft-versus-host to host-versus-graft clonal ratios were seen among patients with graft-donor T cell macrochimerism.

The repertoire was sequenced with immunoSEQ multiplex PCR; TCRdb's copy has only in-frame clones and lacks some. The sample lists roughly 80,000 clones; more than 75% were seen once. The source material was unstimulated CD8+ T cells sorted from spleen or lymph node cells, sampled before transplant. The chain has TRBV6-5 and TRBJ2-7; D is perhaps TRBD2 (5 bases). The TCR sequence derives from a human donor who was the organ donor for an intestinal transplant. The CDR3 DNA sequence: TGTGCCAGCAGTACGGGGAACGAGCAGTACTTC. It is translated as CASSTGNEQYF.